The TCR beta chain under discussion was sequenced for a study of low-dose radiotherapy and immunotherapy resistance in tumors. The overall study: Ipilimumab 1 mg/kg every six weeks, together with nivolumab 240 mg every two weeks, was given intravenously to patients. Treatment included intravenous cyclophosphamide dosed at 200 mg/m2 every two weeks, one day before radiation and immunotherapy. Patients received 300 mg of oral aspirin each day across four cycles, commencing on cycle 1 day 1.

Gene-specific TRAV and TRBV primers were used for first-strand cDNA, covering alpha and beta chains. The TCRs were subjected to amplification over around 19 PCR cycles employing a constant-region primer in conjunction with a V-primer adapter. The authors amplified isolated mRNA by in vitro transcription. TCRdb re-derived calls from the reads in MiXCR, one entry per CDR3 protein. The sample records fewer than 90,000 distinct CDR3 sequences, less than 40% being singletons. This clonotype was detected ten times or more. V was pared by 4 bases and J by 2 bases, with 13 bases between. Germline values: CDR1 SGHRS, CDR2 YFSETQ. CDR3 length: 14 residues. Time point denoted: before trial treatment.

The V call is TRBV5-1, the J call TRBJ2-7; D unresolved. This material consisted of PBMCs, taken before treatment. The origin of this receptor is a female donor with ovarian cancer. The CDR3 is CASSPDGDPYEQYF. The DNA of the CDR3 is TGCGCCAGCAGCCCGGACGGTGATCCCTACGAGCAGTACTTC.